A single TCR beta chain is shown here with its context. There is no known antigen for this receptor. Base qualities are not at hand, and no much larger clone is one base apart. The germline V gene (reference sequence) provides CDR1 GTSNPN and CDR2 SVGIG. The CDR3 runs 15 amino acids, cysteine and phenylalanine included. The entry retains the CDR3 DNA only, 45 bases that are in frame from base 1. V ends up 7 bases short and J 8 bases short, with an unmatched junction base count of 18. The sample originates from a study of radiotherapy plus CTLA-4 blockade in lung cancer (dated by TCRdb to 2017 to 2018). Regarding the complete study: Objective responses occurred in about 20% of enrolled patients, and 30% to 40% achieved disease control. What the study reported, not specific to this receptor: After treatment with radiotherapy and ipilimumab, TCR clones that originated in tumors expanded in peripheral blood. Early dynamic changes in blood T cell clones, together with increased serum interferon-beta after radiation, were reported as the strongest predictors of response.

Library generation was performed with the immunoSEQ multiplex PCR assay. TCRdb stores this immuneACCESS table with in-frame sequences only. Part of the clones is absent; in the studies checked, under half of the shortfall reflects unresolved V genes, and no reason is known for the rest. This sample gives 70,000 to 90,000 clones in total; less than 85% of them show up just once. About 0.79% of the sample belongs to the ten largest clones. Focal radiation therapy combined with CTLA-4 blockade (ipilimumab) was tested in patients with chemo-refractory metastatic non-small-cell lung cancer. The specimen was peripheral blood, collected from a patient treated with radiotherapy plus ipilimumab. This receptor was taken from a human donor with non-small cell lung cancer who had stable disease on radiotherapy plus ipilimumab. The chain links TRBV30 with TRBJ1-2, with 8 bases matching TRBD1. The CDR3 region: CASFSRQGPSHGYTF. The sequenced DNA is TGTGCCTCGTTCTCCCGACAGGGGCCGTCCCACGGCTACACCTTC.